This T cell receptor beta chain was obtained from a study of T cells in Graves' hyperthyroidism and ophthalmopathy. Study observations and caveats: A median roughly 6.6 months before onset, the model predicted ophthalmopathy. Ophthalmopathy and stable hyperthyroidism were separated by a 13 V-J model.

TCR beta CDR3 regions were amplified from RNA. First-round RT-PCR with HTBI primers amplified the TCR CDR3 region. In TCRdb, the multiplex PCR reads were re-called with MiXCR into one record per CDR3 protein. Of 600,000 to 750,000 distinct CDR3 sequences listed, approximately 15% are singletons. CDR3 length: 18 amino acids. V lost 4 bases and J lost 1; bases outside the gene matches: 14. Germline CDR1 MNHEY, CDR2 SVGEGT. There are many counts of this clonotype. The target antigen is unknown. Exclusion followed for patients with uncontrolled infection, other autoimmune disease, pregnancy or lactation. Clinical symptoms, serum thyroxine and TRAb, thyroid ultrasound and orbital computed tomography were used for the diagnoses.

Sample: blood. This TCR was sampled from a man aged 45-60 years with Graves' hyperthyroidism. V is TRBV6-2 or TRBV6-3 and J is TRBJ1-2, with 8 bases fitting TRBD1. This CDR3 reads CASSSRPIPGQDNYGYTF. CDR3 nucleotide sequence: TGTGCCAGCAGTTCCCGACCCATTCCGGGACAGGATAACTATGGCTACACCTTC.